The sequence of this T cell receptor beta chain was determined in a study of T cells after yellow fever vaccination. A few counts support this clonotype. TCRdb reprocessed the 5' RACE reads with MiXCR, giving one entry per CDR3 protein. The sample has 350,000 to 450,000 distinct CDR3 sequences, 18% seen once. This CDR3 is 13 amino acids long. The V and J ends lost 4 bases and 5 bases respectively, with 12 bases between them. Germline V gene lookup returns CDR1 SGHRS and CDR2 YFSETQ. This receptor was identified in a young man who received the YFV17D yellow fever vaccine. The V and J genes are TRBV5-1 and TRBJ2-5; weak D call: TRBD2 (6 bases). Source: PBMCs, taken before the yellow fever booster vaccination. Written as DNA, the CDR3 is TGCGCCAGCAGCGCGGGACCCAGGGAGACCCAGTACTTC. It yields the protein CASSAGPRETQYF.